This TCR beta chain was retrieved from a study of T cells in Graves' hyperthyroidism and ophthalmopathy (dated by TCRdb to about 2019). Broadly, across the study: Peripheral blood was sampled at the time of initial diagnosis, prior to any treatment. TCR V-J signatures able to tell the groups apart were searched for in a discovery cohort of 95 to 100 patients, of whom more than 40 had Graves' ophthalmopathy and some 60 had stable Graves' hyperthyroidism. Prospective prediction of ophthalmopathy was tested in an independent validation cohort of fewer than 20 hyperthyroidism patients and 15 to 17 patients who later progressed to ophthalmopathy. The 95 to 100 discovery patients were randomly split 7:3 into training and test sets. In addition, the study compared T-cell repertoires in thyroid tissue and in blood from about 6 Graves' hyperthyroidism patients. Once sampling was done, hyperthyroidism patients were given methimazole at a starting dose of 30 mg daily, whereas ophthalmopathy patients were given high-dose intravenous methylprednisolone. TCR Vbeta CDR3 sequencing of 120 to 150 peripheral blood samples (43 ophthalmopathy, 75 or so hyperthyroidism and around 17 progressor patients) is reported in the paper. General study outcomes and caveats: Most expanded thyroid clonotypes (frequency above 0.001) were also found in blood, which suggests that blood repertoires may mirror thyroid immune responses. No statistical method was used to fix the sample size in advance, and group allocation was not hidden from the investigators. During validation, the model predicted progression to ophthalmopathy a median of around 6 months ahead of onset, with almost 71% sensitivity and under 85% specificity. A model built on a 13 V-J signature distinguished ophthalmopathy from stable hyperthyroidism, reaching around 88% sensitivity and about 81% specificity in cross-validation and 80%/75% in testing.

Graves' hyperthyroidism was defined as stable when no progression to ophthalmopathy occurred over 18 months of follow-up. Hyperthyroidism patients were newly diagnosed, with disease duration under 2 months, and aged 18 to 65 years. Patients with uncontrolled infections, other autoimmune diseases, pregnancy or lactation were excluded. Diagnoses were based on clinical symptoms, serum thyroxine and TRAb, thyroid ultrasound and orbital computed tomography. PBMCs were separated from roughly 10 ml of fresh peripheral blood using Ficoll-Paque density gradient centrifugation. Trizol reagent was used to extract total RNA, and RNA quality was then checked on an Agilent 2100 Bioanalyzer. The germline V gene supplies CDR1 SGHVS and CDR2 FQNEAQ. The CDR3, cysteine through phenylalanine, is 14 amino acids long. The CDR3 DNA has 42 bases and is translated from base 1. V loses 6 bases of germline sequence and J loses 0 bases, and the interval between the two ends is 11 bases.

The TCR beta CDR3 regions were amplified from RNA transcripts. For the first round of RT-PCR on the TCR CDR3, the HTBI primer set was used together with the Qiagen OneStep RT-PCR kit. A second multiplex PCR round built the libraries, followed by size selection and purification. Libraries were sequenced paired-end with 100 bp reads on an Illumina HiSeq2000. Concerning the study's data processing: SOAPnuke was used to process the raw data, throwing out any read that contained adapters or uncalled bases, had a mean Phred below 15, or lacked an exact constant-primer or identifier match. COPE v1.2.5 was used to merge high-quality paired reads, and clonotypes were defined as unique nucleotide sequences. MiTCR v1.1 was used to align clonotypes to the IMGT TRBV, TRBD and TRBJ reference segments. Only V-J combinations with frequency above 0.0001, covering 99.2% of repertoires, were analysed. A TCS score was defined as the ratio between F50 (clonal expansion) and ExV (chaos), using BLOSUM62-based TCRdist between CDR3 peptides within each V-J. Welch's t-statistics and random forest reduced around 550 V-J features to 10 to 15, which were used in a naive Bayes classifier (R e1071). Using fastp at Q25 and MiXCR, TCRdb reprocessed the public reads and kept productive beta chains. Rows are unified per CDR3 protein, each entry keeping the most common DNA and genes. The V and J calls and clone size are TCRdb's, not the authors'. The sample includes some 350,000 distinct CDR3 sequences, with 15% to 20% observed a single time. The top ten hold about 3.7% of the sample.

This clonotype showed up many times. What this receptor recognizes is not known. The record has no base qualities; no much larger clone is one base away. The TCR sequence derives from a woman aged 18 to 35 with Graves' hyperthyroidism. Here the chain combines TRBV7-8 and TRBJ1-1; the D gene identity is not certain. Sequenced sample: blood. In nucleotides, the sequence is TGTGCCAGCAGGCCAGTTACGATGAACACTGAAGCTTTCTTT. Translated, it gives CASRPVTMNTEAFF.